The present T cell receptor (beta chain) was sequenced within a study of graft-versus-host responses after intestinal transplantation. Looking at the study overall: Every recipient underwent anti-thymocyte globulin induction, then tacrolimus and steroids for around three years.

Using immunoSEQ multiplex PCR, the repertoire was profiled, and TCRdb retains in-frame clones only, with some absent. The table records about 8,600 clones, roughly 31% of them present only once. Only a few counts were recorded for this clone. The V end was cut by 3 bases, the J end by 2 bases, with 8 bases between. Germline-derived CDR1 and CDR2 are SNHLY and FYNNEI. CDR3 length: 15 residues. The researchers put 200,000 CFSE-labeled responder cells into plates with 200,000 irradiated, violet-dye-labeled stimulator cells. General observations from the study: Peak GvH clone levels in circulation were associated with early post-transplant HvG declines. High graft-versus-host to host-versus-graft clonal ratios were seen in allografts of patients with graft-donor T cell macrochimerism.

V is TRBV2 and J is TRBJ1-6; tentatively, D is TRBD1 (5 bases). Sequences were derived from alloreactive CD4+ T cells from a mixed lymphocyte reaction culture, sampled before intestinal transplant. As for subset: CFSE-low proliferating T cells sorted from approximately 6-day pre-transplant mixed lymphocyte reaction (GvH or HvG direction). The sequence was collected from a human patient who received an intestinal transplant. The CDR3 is CASSDRATYNSPLHF. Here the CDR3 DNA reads TGTGCCAGCAGTGACAGGGCGACCTATAATTCACCCCTCCACTTT.